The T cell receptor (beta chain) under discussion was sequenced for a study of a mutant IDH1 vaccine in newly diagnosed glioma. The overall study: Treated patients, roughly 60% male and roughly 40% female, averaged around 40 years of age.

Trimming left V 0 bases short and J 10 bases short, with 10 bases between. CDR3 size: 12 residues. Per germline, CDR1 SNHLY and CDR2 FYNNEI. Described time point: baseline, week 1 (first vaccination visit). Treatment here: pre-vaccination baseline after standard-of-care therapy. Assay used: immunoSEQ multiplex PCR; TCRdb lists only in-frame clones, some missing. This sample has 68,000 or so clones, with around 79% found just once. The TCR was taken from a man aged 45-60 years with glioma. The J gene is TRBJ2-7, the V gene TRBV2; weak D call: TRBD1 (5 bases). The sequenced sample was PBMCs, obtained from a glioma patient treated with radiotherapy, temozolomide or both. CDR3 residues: CASSEAQGAQYF. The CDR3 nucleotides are TGTGCCAGCAGTGAAGCGCAAGGGGCTCAGTACTTC.